This T cell receptor beta chain was sequenced in a study of blood T cell repertoires in COVID-19. Overall study: Sites in the United States, Italy and Spain provided acute and convalescent COVID-19 samples.

Study processing details: Amplification of reference gene primers was used by the study to estimate nucleated cell counts. TCRdb keeps only in-frame clones here, not all; method: immunoSEQ multiplex PCR. Clonal size and the V and J genes are those of that table, whereas D and trimming came from the DNA. This table holds some 300,000 clones, over 90% found once. The length of the CDR3 is 17 residues. Trimming took 3 bases from V and 1 from J; bases not matched to a gene: 7. The germline V gene encodes CDR1 KGHDR and CDR2 SFDVKD. The study assigned cohorts using participant-reported clinical history. Individuals in the exposed group had encountered a COVID-19 case within 2 weeks preceding study entry.

Sequenced: PBMCs or T cells enriched from blood (not recorded which). This TCR derives from a woman aged 30 to 39 who had been exposed to COVID-19. This chain uses TRBV24-1 with TRBJ2-3; 9 positions agree with TRBD2. The CDR3 bases are TGTGCCACCAGTGATCCTACGGAGCGGGGGGGCACAGATACGCAGTATTTT. Protein: CATSDPTERGGTDTQYF.